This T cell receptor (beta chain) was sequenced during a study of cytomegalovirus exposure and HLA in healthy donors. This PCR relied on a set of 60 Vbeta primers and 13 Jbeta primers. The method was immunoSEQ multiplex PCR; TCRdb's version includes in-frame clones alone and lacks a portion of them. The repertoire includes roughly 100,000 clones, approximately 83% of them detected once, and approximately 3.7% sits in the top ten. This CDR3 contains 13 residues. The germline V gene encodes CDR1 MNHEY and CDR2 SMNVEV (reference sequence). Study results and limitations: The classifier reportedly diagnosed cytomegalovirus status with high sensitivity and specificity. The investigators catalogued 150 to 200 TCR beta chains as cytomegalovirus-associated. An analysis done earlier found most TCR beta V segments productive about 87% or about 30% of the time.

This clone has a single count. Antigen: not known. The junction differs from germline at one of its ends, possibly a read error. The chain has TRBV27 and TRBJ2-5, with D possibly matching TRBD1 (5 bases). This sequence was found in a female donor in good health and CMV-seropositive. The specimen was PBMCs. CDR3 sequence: CTSSSAGRETQYF. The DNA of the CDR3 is TGTACCAGCAGTTCGGCAGGGCGGGAGACCCAGTACTTC.